The source of this TCR beta chain is a study of chemoradiotherapy in HPV16-positive cancers. The study's findings and limits: In HPV16-positive patients, HPV-responsive T-cell expansion tracked better recurrence-free survival.

With regard to this clone: What it binds is unknown.

Profiling relied on immunoSEQ multiplex PCR, and the TCRdb table lists in-frame clones only, not all of them. The table records tens of thousands of clones, about 90% of them present only once. This CDR3 region has 15 residues. V was clipped by 4 bases and J by 7 bases, with 17 bases between them. Germline CDR1 and CDR2: MNHNS and SASEGT. The V and J genes are TRBV6-1 and TRBJ1-3, with unresolved D. Specimen: blood, collected from a patient who underwent chemoradiotherapy. This TCR was recovered from a human donor with HPV-associated anogenital cancer. CDR3 in amino acids: CASSVLASDYNTIYF. The CDR3 DNA follows: TGTGCCAGCAGTGTCCTAGCCAGCGATTATAACACCATATATTTT.